The table lists the clone carrying this TCR beta chain with a few counts. Its target is not known. Every TCR beta cDNA library bore unique molecular identifiers. TCRdb fed the PCR reads into MiXCR, producing one record per CDR3 protein. Among more than 350,000 distinct CDR3 sequences listed, approximately 42% were seen once. The CDR3 runs to 16 residues. Trimming cost V 1 base and J 2 bases, with 12 bases left between them. The V gene's germline CDR1 is SQVTM and CDR2 ANQGSEA. The data belong to a study of post-analysis software for immune sequencing data. Study context: Included courses were relapsing-remitting and secondary progressive multiple sclerosis; progressive-relapsing multiple sclerosis was also included.

Overall study findings and caveats: Batch-mates among the samples co-clustered strongly by F measure. There was significantly lower normalized Chao1 diversity in multiple sclerosis patients than in controls. In patients, TRBV5-6, TRBV5-1 and TRBV20-1 belonged to five or six TRBV segments found more frequently than in controls.

The gene calls are TRBV29-1 and TRBJ2-6, with D perhaps matching TRBD2 (6 bases). The specimen sequenced was blood. This TCR was sampled from a girl aged 2 to 10 with multiple sclerosis. The CDR3, as DNA: TGCAGCGTTGAAGGGTTTCCGGGAGCTGGGGCCAACGTCCTGACTTTC. Residues: CSVEGFPGAGANVLTF.